This T cell receptor beta chain was documented in a study of cytomegalovirus exposure and HLA in healthy donors. With 60 Vbeta and 13 Jbeta primers, the PCR was carried out. Repertoires were generated with immunoSEQ multiplex PCR, while TCRdb's copy carries only in-frame clones and drops some. The repertoire holds approximately 150,000 clones, with 76% as singletons. V lost 0 bases and J lost 1; bases outside the gene matches: 1. Germline values: CDR1 SGHNT, CDR2 YYREEE (reference sequence). CDR3 length: 14 residues. This clone was seen only once. Its target is not known. Study-level findings and limits: Investigators reported 150 to 200 TCR beta chains as tied to cytomegalovirus.

The clonotype comes from a male donor in good health and CMV-seronegative. This chain links TRBV5-4 with TRBJ2-7, with TRBD1 matching over 7 bases. The specimen was PBMCs. The CDR3 sequence is CASSLGGQSYEQYF. CDR3 in DNA: TGTGCCAGCAGCTTGGGGGGACAGTCCTACGAGCAGTACTTC.